What follows are 9 T cell receptor beta chains derived from one specimen sequenced in a study of CD8 T cells in ankylosing spondylitis. TCRdb recomputed calls from the 5' RACE reads with MiXCR, one row per CDR3 protein. The profile shows about 240,000 distinct CDR3 sequences, over 8.5% of them singletons. The material sequenced was blood, either unsorted or a sorted T cell fraction (not recorded which). These receptors were obtained from a male donor with ankylosing spondylitis or in good health (not recorded which).

This clonotype came up many times. Mismatch with germline at one junction end may stem from a read error. The chain has TRBV5-1 and TRBJ2-7, with 9 bases lining up with TRBD2. The CDR3 extends over 17 amino acids. Germline CDR1 is SGHRS and CDR2 is YFSETQ. The CDR3 here is CASSLSRQGTSSHEQYF. The CDR3 DNA reads TGCGCCAGCAGCTTAAGTCGGCAGGGGACTAGCTCCCACGAGCAGTACTTC.

This clonotype was detected many times. The chain couples TRBV7-2 to TRBJ2-2, with D unclear. Germline V gene data show CDR1 as SGHTA and CDR2 as FQGNSA. The CDR3 contains 15 residues. Deletions cut 1 base from V and 1 base from J, with 7 bases between. The CDR3 DNA reads TGTGCCAGCAGCTTAGGGGCGGAGAACACCGGGGAGCTGTTTTTT. It specifies CASSLGAENTGELFF.

Many counts were recorded for this clonotype. The J gene is TRBJ1-2, the V gene TRBV27; TRBD1 aligns across 12 bases. V lost 5 bases to trimming and J lost 7 bases; unmatched junction nucleotides: 14. Germline values: CDR1 MNHEY, CDR2 SMNVEV (reference sequence). This CDR3 has 17 amino acids. Here the CDR3 DNA reads TGTGCCAGCAGTACCGGGACAGGGGGCGCATCTGTCGGTGGCTACACCTTC. Its translation is CASSTGTGGASVGGYTF.

The chain has TRBV7-9 and TRBJ1-2; D is perhaps TRBD1 (5 bases). The germline gives CDR1 SEHNR, CDR2 FQNEAQ (reference sequence). Trimming took off 5 bases at V and 4 bases at J, with 14 bases between the two ends. The CDR3 totals 14 residues. The CDR3 spells CASSPRGDIYGYTF. CDR3 nucleotide sequence: TGTGCCAGCAGCCCCCGGGGGGATATCTATGGCTACACCTTC.

This clonotype was seen at least ten times. The chain recombines TRBV20-1 with TRBJ2-7; D is tentatively TRBD1 or TRBD2 (5 bases each). V was pared by 6 bases and J by 2 bases, with 8 bases between. The CDR3 consists of 11 residues. The germline V gene has CDR1 DFQATT and CDR2 SNEGSKA (reference sequence). DNA for the CDR3: TGCAGTGCCGGGACCGCCTACGAGCAGTACTTC. It specifies CSAGTAYEQYF.

The chain combines TRBV21-1 with TRBJ2-1; the table's TRBD1 call for D was not verified on the DNA. TRBV21-1 is labeled a pseudogene. The CDR3 covers 15 residues. The CDR3 is CASSRRDRGQDEQFF. The CDR3 nucleotides are TGTGCCAGCAGCAGAAGGGACAGGGGGCAGGATGAGCAGTTCTTC.

This clonotype was observed a handful of times. The chain employs TRBV7-9 and TRBJ2-1, with a tentative D call TRBD1 (5 bases). Germline CDR1 and CDR2: SEHNR and FQNEAQ (reference sequence). Trimming stripped 0 bases from V and 4 bases from J, with 10 bases between. CDR3 length: 15 amino acids. The CDR3 nucleotides are TGTGCCAGCAGCTTAGCGACAGCACTATACAATGAGCAGTTCTTC. This encodes CASSLATALYNEQFF.

This clonotype was picked up many times. The rearrangement links TRBV12-3 or TRBV12-4 to TRBJ2-5; no clear D. There are 14 residues in the CDR3. The ends were cut back, 3 bases at V and 5 bases at J, with 13 bases in the middle. The CDR3 spells CASSFPWARETQYF. The CDR3 region has the DNA TGTGCCAGCAGTTTTCCCTGGGCCCGGGAGACCCAGTACTTC.

This clonotype turned up a few times. The chain recombines TRBV12-3 or TRBV12-4 with TRBJ1-2, with D perhaps matching TRBD1 (5 bases). Deletions cut 3 bases from V and 8 bases from J, with 13 bases between. The CDR3 loop spans 13 amino acids. The CDR3 bases are TGTGCCAGCAGTTTTCATCAGGGAATCGGCTACACCTTC. Its translation is CASSFHQGIGYTF.